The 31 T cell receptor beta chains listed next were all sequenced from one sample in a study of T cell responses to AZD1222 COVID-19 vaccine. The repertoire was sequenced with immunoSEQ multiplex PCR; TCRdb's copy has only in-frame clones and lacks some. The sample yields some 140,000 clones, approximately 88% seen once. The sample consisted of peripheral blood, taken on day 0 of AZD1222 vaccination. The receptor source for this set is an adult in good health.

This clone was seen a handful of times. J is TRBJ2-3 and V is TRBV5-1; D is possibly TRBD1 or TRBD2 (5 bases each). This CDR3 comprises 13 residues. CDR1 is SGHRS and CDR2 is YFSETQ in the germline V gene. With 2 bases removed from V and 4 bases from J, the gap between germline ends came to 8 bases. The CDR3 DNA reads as TGCGCCAGCAGCTTAGGGGACCCAGATACGCAGTATTTT. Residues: CASSLGDPDTQYF.

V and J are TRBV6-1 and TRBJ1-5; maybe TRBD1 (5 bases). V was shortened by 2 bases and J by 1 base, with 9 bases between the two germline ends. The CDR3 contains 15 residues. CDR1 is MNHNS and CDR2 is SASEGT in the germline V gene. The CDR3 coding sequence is TGTGCCAGCAGTGAATTGGGGACGAGCAATCAGCCCCAGCATTTT. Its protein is CASSELGTSNQPQHF.

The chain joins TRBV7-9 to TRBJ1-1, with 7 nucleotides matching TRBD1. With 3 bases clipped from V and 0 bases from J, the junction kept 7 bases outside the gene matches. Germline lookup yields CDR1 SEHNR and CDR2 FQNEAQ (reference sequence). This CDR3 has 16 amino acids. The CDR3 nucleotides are TGTGCCAGCAGCTTTTGGCAGGGGGAGGTGAACACTGAAGCTTTCTTT. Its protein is CASSFWQGEVNTEAFF.

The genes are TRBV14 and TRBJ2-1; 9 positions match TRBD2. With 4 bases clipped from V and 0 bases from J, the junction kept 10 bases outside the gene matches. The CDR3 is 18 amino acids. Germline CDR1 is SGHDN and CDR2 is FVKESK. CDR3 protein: CASSRKMSGGTSYNEQFF. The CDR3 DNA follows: TGTGCCAGCAGCCGGAAGATGAGCGGGGGGACCTCCTACAATGAGCAGTTCTTC. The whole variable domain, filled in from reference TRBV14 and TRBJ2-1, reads EAGVTQFPSHSVIEKGQTVTLRCDPISGHDNLYWYRRVMGKEIKFLLHFVKESKQDESGMPNNRFLAERTGGTYSTLKVQPAELEDSGVYFCASSRKMSGGTSYNEQFFGPGTRLTVL.

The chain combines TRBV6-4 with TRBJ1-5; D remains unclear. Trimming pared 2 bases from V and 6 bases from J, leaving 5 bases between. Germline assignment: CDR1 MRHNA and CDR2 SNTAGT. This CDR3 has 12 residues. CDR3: CASSDTSQPQHF. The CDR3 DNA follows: TGTGCCAGCAGTGACACCAGTCAGCCCCAGCATTTT.

CDR3 in DNA: TGTGCCAGCAGCTGGAGGGGACAGGGTGAAAAACTGTTTTTT. Translated: CASSWRGQGEKLFF. V and J are TRBV5-4 and TRBJ1-4; TRBD1 agrees at 9 bases. The CDR3 is 14 amino acids. V shed 3 bases, J shed 7 bases, and the junction held 4 bases outside the gene matches. The germline V gene encodes CDR1 SGHNT and CDR2 YYREEE (reference sequence).

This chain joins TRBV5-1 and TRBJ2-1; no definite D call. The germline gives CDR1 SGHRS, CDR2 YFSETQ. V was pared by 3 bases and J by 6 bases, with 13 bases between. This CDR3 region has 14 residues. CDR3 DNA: TGCGCCAGCAGCTATACAGCTGCTGGCAATGAGCAGTTCTTC. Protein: CASSYTAAGNEQFF.

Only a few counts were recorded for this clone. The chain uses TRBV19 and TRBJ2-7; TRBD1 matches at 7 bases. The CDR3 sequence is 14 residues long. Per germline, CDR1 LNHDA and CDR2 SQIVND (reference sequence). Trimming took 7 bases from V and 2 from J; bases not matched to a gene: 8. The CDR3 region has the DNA TGTGCCAGTAATAGCAATCAGGGGGCCTACGAGCAGTACTTC. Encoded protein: CASNSNQGAYEQYF.

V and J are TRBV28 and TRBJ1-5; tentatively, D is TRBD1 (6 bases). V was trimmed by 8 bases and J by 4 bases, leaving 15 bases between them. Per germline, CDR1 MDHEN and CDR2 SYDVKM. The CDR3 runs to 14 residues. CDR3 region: CASAMTGENQPQHF. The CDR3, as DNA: TGTGCCAGCGCCATGACAGGAGAAAATCAGCCCCAGCATTTT.

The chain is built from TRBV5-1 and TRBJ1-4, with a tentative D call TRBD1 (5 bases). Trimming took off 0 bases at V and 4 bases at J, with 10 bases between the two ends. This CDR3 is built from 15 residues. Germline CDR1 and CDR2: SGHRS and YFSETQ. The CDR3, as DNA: TGCGCCAGCAGCTTGGGAGGGGCCGGTAATGAAAAACTGTTTTTT. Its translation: CASSLGGAGNEKLFF.

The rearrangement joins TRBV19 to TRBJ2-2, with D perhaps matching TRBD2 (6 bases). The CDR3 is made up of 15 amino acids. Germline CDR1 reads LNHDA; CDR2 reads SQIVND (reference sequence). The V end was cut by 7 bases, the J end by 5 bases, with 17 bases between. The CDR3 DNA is TGTGCCAGTAAGCTTCAGGAGGGAGGTACCGGGGAGCTGTTTTTT. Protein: CASKLQEGGTGELFF.

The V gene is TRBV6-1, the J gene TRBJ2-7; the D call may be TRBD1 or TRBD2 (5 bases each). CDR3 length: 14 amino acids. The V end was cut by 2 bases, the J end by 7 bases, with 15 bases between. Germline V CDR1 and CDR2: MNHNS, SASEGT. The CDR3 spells CASSEFRRDVEQYF. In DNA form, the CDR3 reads TGTGCCAGCAGTGAATTTCGCCGGGACGTGGAGCAGTACTTC.

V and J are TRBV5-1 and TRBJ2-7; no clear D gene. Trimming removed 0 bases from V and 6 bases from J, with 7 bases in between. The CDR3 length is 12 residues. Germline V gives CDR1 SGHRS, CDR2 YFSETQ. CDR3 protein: CASSLGTPEQYF. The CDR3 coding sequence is TGCGCCAGCAGCTTGGGCACTCCCGAGCAGTACTTC.

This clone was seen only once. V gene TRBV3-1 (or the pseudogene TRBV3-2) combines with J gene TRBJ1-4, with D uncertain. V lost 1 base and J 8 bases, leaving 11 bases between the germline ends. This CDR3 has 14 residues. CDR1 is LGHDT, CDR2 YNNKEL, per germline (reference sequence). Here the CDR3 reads CASSQGVVGEKLFF. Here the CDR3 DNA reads TGTGCCAGCAGCCAAGGGGTGGTAGGCGAAAAACTGTTTTTT.

The chain's CDR3 is CASSRVSGTGGYGYTF. CDR3 DNA: TGTGCCAGCAGCCGAGTTTCCGGGACGGGGGGCTATGGCTACACCTTC. The chain is built from TRBV3-1 (or the pseudogene TRBV3-2) and TRBJ1-2, with D perhaps matching TRBD1 (5 bases). The V end was cut by 4 bases, the J end by 4 bases, with 19 bases between. The CDR3 is made up of 16 amino acids. Germline V gene data show CDR1 as LGHDT and CDR2 as YNNKEL (reference sequence).

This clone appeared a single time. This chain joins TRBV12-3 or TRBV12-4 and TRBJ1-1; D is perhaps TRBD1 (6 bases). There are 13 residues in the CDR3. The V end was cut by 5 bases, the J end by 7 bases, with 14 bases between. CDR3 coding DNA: TGTGCCAGCAGTCCACGACAGGCTTTTGAAGCTTTCTTT. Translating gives CASSPRQAFEAFF.

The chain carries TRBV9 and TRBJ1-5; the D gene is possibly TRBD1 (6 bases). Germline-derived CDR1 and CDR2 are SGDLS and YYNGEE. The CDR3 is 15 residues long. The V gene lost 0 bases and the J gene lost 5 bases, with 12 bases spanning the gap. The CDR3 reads CASSVATGADQPQHF. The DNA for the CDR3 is TGTGCCAGCAGCGTAGCTACGGGGGCGGATCAGCCCCAGCATTTT.

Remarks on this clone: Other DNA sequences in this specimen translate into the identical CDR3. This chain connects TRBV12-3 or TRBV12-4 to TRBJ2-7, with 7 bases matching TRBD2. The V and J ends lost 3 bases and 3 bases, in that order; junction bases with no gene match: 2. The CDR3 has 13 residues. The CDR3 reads CASSFGGNYEQYF. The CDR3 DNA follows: TGTGCCAGCAGTTTCGGGGGGAACTACGAGCAGTACTTC.

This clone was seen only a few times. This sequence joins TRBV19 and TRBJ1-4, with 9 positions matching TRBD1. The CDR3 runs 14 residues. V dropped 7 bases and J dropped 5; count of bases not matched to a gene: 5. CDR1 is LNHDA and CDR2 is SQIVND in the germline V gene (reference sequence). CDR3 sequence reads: CASKGTGPNEKLFF. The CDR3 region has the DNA TGTGCCAGTAAGGGGACAGGGCCCAATGAAAAACTGTTTTTT.

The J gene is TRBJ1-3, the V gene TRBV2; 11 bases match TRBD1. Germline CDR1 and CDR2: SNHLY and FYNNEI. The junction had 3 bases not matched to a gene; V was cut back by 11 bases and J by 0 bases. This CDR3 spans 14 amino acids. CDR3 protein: CAGGTGGSGNTIYF. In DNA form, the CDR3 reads TGTGCCGGAGGGACAGGGGGCTCTGGAAACACCATATATTTT.

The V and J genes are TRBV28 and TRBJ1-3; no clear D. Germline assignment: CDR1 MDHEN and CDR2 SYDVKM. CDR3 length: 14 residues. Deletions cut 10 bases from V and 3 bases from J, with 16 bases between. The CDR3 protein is CAIVEKSGGNTIYF. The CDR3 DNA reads TGTGCCATCGTCGAAAAGAGTGGTGGAAACACCATATATTTT.

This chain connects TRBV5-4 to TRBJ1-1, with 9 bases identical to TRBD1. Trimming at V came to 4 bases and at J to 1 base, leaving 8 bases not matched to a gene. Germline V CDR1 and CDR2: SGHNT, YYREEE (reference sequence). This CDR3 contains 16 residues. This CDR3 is CASSLGQGSRNTEAFF. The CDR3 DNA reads TGTGCCAGCAGCCTAGGACAGGGGAGTAGGAACACTGAAGCTTTCTTT.

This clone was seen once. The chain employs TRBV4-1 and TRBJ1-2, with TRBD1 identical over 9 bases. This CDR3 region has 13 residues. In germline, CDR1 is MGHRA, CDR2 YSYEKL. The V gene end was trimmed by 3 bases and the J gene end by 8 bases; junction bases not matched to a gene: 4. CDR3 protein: CASSQRTGVGYTF. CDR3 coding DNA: TGCGCCAGCAGCCAGCGGACAGGGGTAGGCTACACCTTC.

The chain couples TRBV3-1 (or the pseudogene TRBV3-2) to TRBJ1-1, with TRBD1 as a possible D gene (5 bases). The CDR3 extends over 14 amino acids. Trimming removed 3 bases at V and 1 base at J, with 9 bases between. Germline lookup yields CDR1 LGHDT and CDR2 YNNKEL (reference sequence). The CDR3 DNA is TGTGCCAGCAGCCACTCAGGGTGGAACACTGAAGCTTTCTTT. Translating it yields CASSHSGWNTEAFF.

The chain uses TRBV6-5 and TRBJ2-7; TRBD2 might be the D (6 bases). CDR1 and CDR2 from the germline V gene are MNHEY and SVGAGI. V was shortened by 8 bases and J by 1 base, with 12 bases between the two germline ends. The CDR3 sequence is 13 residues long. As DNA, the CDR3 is TGTGCCAGCGCGGGGCGAATATCCTACGAGCAGTACTTC. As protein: CASAGRISYEQYF.

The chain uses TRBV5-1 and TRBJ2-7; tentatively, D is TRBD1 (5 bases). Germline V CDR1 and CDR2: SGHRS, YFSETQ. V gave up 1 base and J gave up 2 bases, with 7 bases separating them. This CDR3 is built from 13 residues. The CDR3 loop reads CASSLRGPYEQYF. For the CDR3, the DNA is TGCGCCAGCAGCTTGAGGGGCCCCTACGAGCAGTACTTC.

CDR3 nucleotide sequence: TGCGCCAGCAGCTTGGCCGGGATCACTGAAGCTTTCTTT. Translating gives CASSLAGITEAFF. The chain couples TRBV5-1 to TRBJ1-1, with D unresolved. Trimming took 0 bases from V and 4 from J, leaving 7 bases between them. Looked up from germline, CDR1 is SGHRS and CDR2 is YFSETQ. The CDR3 covers 13 residues.

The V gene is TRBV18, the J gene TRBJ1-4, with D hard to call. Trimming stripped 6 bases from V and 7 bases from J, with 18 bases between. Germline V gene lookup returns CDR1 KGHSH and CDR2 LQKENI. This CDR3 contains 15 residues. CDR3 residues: CASSLRLPRGEKLFF. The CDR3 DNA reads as TGTGCCAGCTCCCTACGACTCCCCCGAGGTGAAAAACTGTTTTTT.

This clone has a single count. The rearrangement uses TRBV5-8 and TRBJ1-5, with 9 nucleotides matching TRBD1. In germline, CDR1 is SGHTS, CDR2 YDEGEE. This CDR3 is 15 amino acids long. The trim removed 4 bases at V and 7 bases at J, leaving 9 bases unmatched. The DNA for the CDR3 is TGTGCCAGCAGCCCGGACAGGGGTACCTACCAGCCCCAGCATTTT. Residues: CASSPDRGTYQPQHF. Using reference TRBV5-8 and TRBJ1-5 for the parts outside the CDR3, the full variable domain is EAGVTQSPTHLIKTRGQQATLRCSPISGHTSVYWYQQALGLGLQFLLWYDEGEERNRGNFPPRFSGRQFPNYSSELNVNALELEDSALYLCASSPDRGTYQPQHFGDGTRLSIL.

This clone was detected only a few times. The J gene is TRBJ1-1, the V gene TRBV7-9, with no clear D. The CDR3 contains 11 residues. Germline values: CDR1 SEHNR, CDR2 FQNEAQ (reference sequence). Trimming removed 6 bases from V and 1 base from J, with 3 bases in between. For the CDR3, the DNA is TGTGCCAGCAGAGCGAACACTGAAGCTTTCTTT. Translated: CASRANTEAFF.

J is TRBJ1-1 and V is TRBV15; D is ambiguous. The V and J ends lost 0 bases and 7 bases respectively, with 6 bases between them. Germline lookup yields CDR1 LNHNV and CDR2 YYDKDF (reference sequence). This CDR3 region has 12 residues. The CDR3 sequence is CATSRDGSEAFF. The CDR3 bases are TGTGCCACCAGCAGAGACGGGAGTGAAGCTTTCTTT.